Included here is one TCR beta chain sequence, with context. Busulfan-fludarabine conditioning, marrow transplant, and cyclophosphamide on days +3 and +4 were administered. Assay used: immunoSEQ multiplex PCR; TCRdb lists only in-frame clones, some missing. The sample consists of about 21,000 clones, roughly 90% of them appearing once. Germline CDR1 and CDR2: GTSNPN and SVGIG (reference sequence). There are 14 residues in the CDR3. Germline trimming cut 3 bases from V and 3 bases from J; bases unmatched to any gene: 3. This sample is part of a study of T cells after posttransplantation cyclophosphamide.

The source was PBMCs, collected after allogeneic stem cell transplant with posttransplant cyclophosphamide. The sequence derives from a female patient in her forties who received an allogeneic stem cell transplant from a related donor, was CMV-positive, and had no GVHD. The graft donor may be the source of some T cells. This rearrangement joins TRBV30 to TRBJ2-3, with 10 bases matching TRBD1. For the CDR3, the DNA is TGTGCCTGGAGCAGGGACAGGGGAACAGATACGCAGTATTTT. As protein: CAWSRDRGTDTQYF.